The subject of this entry is one TCR beta chain. Other DNA sequences of this sample code for an identical CDR3. Only in-frame clones appear in the TCRdb table, and some are missing; sequencing was by immunoSEQ multiplex PCR. The data show fewer than 450,000 clones, approximately 91% seen once. These data are taken from a study of blood T cell repertoires in COVID-19. Enrolled during active infection, Seattle patients were then followed longitudinally. Trimming cost V 1 base and J 10 bases, with 7 bases left between them. Germline V lookup: CDR1 KGHDR, CDR2 SFDVKD. CDR3 length equals 12 residues. This receptor was obtained from a woman aged 70 to 79 with COVID-19, enrolled during active disease. The rearrangement links TRBV24-1 to TRBJ2-1; D might be TRBD1 (6 bases). The sample taken for sequencing was peripheral blood. CDR3 nucleotides: TGTGCCACCAGTGATTTAGGGGGAGAGCAGTTCTTC. This codes for CATSDLGGEQFF.